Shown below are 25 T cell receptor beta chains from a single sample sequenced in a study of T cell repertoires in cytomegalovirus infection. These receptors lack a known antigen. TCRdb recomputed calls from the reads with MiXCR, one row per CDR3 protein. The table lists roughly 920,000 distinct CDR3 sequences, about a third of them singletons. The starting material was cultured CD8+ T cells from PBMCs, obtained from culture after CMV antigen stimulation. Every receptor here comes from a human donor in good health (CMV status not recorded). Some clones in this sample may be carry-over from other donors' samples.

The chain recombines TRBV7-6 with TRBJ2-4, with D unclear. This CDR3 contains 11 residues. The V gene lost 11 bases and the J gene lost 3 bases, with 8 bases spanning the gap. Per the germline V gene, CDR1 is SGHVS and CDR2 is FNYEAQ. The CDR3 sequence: CAFSDKNIQYF. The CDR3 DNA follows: TGTGCCTTCTCTGACAAAAACATTCAGTACTTC.

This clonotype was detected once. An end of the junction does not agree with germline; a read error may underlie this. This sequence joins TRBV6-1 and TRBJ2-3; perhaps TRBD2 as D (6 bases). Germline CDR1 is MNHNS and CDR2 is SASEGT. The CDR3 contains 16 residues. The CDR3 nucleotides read TGTGTCAGCAGTGAAGTGCTAGCGAGGCGAACAGATACGCAGTATTTT. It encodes CVSSEVLARRTDTQYF.

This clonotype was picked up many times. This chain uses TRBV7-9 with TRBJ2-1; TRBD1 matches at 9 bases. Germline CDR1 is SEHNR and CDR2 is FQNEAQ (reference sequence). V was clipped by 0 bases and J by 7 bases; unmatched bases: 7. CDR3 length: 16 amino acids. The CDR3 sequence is CASSLAPGGQGNEQFF. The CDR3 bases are TGTGCCAGCAGCTTAGCCCCAGGTGGACAGGGGAATGAGCAGTTCTTC.

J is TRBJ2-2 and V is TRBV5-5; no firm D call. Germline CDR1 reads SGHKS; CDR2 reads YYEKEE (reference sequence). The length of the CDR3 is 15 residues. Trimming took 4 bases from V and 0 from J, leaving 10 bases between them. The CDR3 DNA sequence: TGTGCCAGCAGCCGCCAGCCCGCGAACACCGGGGAGCTGTTTTTT. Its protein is CASSRQPANTGELFF.

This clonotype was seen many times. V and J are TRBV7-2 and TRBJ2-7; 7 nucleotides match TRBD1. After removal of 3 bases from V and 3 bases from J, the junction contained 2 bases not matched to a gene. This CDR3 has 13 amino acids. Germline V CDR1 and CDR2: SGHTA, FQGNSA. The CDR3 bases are TGTGCCAGCAGCTTGGGACAGATCTACGAGCAGTACTTC. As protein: CASSLGQIYEQYF.

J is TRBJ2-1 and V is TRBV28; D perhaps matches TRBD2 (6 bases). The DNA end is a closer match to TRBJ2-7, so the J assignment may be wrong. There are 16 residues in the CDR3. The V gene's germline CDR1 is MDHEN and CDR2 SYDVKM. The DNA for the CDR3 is TGTGCCAGCAGTCTGTCACTAGCAGGTTCCTACAATGAGCAGTACTTC. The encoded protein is CASSLSLAGSYNEQYF.

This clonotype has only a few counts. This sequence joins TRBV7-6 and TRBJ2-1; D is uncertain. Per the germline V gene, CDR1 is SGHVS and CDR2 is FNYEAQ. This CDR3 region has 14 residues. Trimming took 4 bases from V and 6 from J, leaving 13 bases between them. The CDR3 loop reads CASSSSVSANEQFF. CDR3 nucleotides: TGTGCCAGCAGCTCAAGCGTCAGTGCCAATGAGCAGTTCTTC.

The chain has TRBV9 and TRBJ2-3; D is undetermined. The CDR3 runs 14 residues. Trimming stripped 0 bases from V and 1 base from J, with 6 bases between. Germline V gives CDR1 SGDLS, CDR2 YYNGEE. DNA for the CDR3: TGTGCCAGCAGCGTAGAAATTGGCACAGATACGCAGTATTTT. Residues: CASSVEIGTDTQYF.

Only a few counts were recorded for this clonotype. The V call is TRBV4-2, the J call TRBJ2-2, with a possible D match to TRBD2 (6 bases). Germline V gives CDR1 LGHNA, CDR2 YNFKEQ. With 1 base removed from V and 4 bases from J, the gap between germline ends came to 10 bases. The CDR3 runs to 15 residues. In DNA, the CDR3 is TGTGCCAGCAGCCAAGGGACTACTTTCACCGGGGAGCTGTTTTTT. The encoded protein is CASSQGTTFTGELFF.

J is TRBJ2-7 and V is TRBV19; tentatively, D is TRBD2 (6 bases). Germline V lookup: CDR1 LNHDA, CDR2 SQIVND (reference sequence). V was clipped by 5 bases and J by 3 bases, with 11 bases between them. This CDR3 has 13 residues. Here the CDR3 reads CASSPGLNYEQYF. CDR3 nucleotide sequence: TGTGCCAGTAGTCCGGGACTGAACTACGAGCAGTACTTC.

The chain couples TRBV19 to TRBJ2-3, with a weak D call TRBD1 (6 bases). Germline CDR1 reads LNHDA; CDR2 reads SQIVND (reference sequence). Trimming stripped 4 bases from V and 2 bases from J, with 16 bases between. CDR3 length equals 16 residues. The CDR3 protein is CASSTLGQSPTDTQYF. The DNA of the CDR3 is TGTGCCAGTAGTACCCTAGGACAGTCTCCCACAGATACGCAGTATTTT.

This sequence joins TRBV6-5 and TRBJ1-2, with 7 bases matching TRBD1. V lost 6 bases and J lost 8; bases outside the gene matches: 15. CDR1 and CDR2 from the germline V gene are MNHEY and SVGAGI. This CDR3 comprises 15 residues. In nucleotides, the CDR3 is TGTGCCAGCAGCTTCTACTCCGGGACAGCCTTAGGCTACACCTTC. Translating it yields CASSFYSGTALGYTF.

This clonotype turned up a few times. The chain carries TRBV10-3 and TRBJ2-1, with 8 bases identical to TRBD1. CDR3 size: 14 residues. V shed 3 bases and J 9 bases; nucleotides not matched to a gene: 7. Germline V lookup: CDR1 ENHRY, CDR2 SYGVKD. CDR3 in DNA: TGTGCCATCAGTGACCCGACAGGGGTGGCTGAGCAGTTCTTC. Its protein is CAISDPTGVAEQFF.

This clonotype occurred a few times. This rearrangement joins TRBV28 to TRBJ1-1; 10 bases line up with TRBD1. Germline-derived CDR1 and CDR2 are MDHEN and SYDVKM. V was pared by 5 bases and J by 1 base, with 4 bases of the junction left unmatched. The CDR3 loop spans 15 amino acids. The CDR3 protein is CASSPDRGTNTEAFF. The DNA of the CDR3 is TGTGCCAGCAGTCCGGACAGGGGGACGAACACTGAAGCTTTCTTT.

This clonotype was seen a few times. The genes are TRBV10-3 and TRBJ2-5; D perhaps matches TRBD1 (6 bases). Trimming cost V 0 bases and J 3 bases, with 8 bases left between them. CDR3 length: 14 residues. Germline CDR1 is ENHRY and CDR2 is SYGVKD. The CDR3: CAISESWTEETQYF. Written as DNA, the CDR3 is TGTGCCATCAGTGAGTCTTGGACAGAAGAGACCCAGTACTTC.

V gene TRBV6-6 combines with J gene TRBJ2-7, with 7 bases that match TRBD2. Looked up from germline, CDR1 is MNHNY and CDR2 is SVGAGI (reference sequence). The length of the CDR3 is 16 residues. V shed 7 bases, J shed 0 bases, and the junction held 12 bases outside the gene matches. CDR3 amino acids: CASMGLGAGSSYEQYV. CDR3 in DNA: TGTGCCAGCATGGGGTTGGGAGCGGGGAGCTCCTACGAGCAGTACGTC.

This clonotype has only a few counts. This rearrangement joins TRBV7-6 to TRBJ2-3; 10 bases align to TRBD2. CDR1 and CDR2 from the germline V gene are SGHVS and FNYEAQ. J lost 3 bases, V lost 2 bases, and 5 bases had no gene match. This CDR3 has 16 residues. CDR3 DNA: TGTGCCAGCAGCTTAACAGCGGGGGGGCCTACAGATACGCAGTATTTT. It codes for CASSLTAGGPTDTQYF.

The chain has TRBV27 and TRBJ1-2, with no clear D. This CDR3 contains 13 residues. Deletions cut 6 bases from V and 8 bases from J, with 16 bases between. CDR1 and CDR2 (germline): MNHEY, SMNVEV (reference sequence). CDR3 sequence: CASSLGQLGGYTF. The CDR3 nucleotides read TGTGCCAGCAGCTTGGGCCAACTGGGCGGCTACACCTTC.

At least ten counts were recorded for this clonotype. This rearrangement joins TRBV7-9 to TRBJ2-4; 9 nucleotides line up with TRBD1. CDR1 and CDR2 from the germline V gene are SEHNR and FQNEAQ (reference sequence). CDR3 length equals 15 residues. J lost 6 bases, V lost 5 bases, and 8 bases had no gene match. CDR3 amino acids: CASSPGTGRGNIQYF. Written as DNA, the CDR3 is TGTGCCAGCAGCCCCGGGACAGGGAGGGGAAACATTCAGTACTTC.

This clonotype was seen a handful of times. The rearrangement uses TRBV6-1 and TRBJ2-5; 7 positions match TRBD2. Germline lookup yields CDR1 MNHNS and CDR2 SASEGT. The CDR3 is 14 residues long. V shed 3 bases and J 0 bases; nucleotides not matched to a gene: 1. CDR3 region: CASSDGGNQETQYF. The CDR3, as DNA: TGTGCCAGCAGTGACGGGGGGAACCAAGAGACCCAGTACTTC.

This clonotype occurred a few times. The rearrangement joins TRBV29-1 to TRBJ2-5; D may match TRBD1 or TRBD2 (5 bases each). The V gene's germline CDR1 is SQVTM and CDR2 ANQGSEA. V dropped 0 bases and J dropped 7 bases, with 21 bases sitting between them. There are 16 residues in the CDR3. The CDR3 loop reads CSVEEGESRPPWTQYF. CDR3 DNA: TGCAGCGTTGAAGAGGGGGAGTCTAGACCTCCTTGGACCCAGTACTTC.

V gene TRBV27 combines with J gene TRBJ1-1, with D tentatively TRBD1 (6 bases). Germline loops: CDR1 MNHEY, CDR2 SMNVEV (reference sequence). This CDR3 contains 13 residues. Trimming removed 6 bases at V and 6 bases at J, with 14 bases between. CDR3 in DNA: TGTGCCAGCAGGCGAAGGGGGGTCTCTGAAGCTTTCTTT. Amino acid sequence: CASRRRGVSEAFF.

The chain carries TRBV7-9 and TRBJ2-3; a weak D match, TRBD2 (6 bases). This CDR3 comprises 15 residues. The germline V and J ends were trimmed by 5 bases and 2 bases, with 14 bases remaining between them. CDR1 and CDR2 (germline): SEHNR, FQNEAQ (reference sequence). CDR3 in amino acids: CASSPQGGTTDTQYF. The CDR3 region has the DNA TGTGCCAGCAGCCCCCAAGGAGGGACCACAGATACGCAGTATTTT.

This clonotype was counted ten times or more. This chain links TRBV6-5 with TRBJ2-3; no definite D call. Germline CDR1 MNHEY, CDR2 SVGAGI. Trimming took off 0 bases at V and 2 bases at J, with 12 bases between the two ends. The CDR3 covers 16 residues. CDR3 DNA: TGTGCCAGCAGTTACTCGACCCCTAGATACACAGATACGCAGTATTTT. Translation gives CASSYSTPRYTDTQYF.

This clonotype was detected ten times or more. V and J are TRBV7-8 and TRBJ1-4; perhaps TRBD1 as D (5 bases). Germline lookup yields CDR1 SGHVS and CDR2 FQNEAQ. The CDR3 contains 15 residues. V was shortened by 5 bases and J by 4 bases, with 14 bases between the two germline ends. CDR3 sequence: CASSPPGLLNEKLFF. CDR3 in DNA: TGTGCCAGCAGCCCCCCGGGACTCCTTAATGAAAAACTGTTTTTT.